Below, 32 T cell receptor beta chains from the same sample are listed, as sequenced in a study of cytomegalovirus exposure and HLA in healthy donors. It was with 60 Vbeta and 13 Jbeta primers that the PCR ran. Sequencing used immunoSEQ multiplex PCR; TCRdb keeps in-frame clones, though not all of them. This sample yields 150,000 to 200,000 clones, of which 78% are seen a single time; approximately 7% belongs to the top ten. Source material: PBMCs. Receptors originate from a woman between 35 and 50 years old in good health and CMV-seropositive.

This clone was observed a few times. The V call is TRBV21-1, the J call TRBJ2-6; the D call in the table, TRBD1, was not verified against the DNA. TRBV21-1 counts as a pseudogene. This CDR3 is built from 17 residues. CDR3 sequence reads: CASSKVDSPSGANGLTF. CDR3 nucleotide sequence: TGTGCCAGCAGCAAAGTTGACAGCCCTTCTGGGGCCAACGGCCTGACTTTC.

The J gene is TRBJ1-5, the V gene TRBV28; D is unclear. Per germline, CDR1 MDHEN and CDR2 SYDVKM. V was cut by 6 bases and J by 7 bases, with 25 bases left in between. The length of the CDR3 is 17 residues. The CDR3 here is CASRITTGDLEGQPQHF. Here the CDR3 DNA reads TGTGCCAGCAGAATTACAACGGGAGACCTAGAAGGGCAGCCCCAGCATTTT.

Comments on this clone: An end of the junction differs from the germline gene, which may be a read error. The V gene is TRBV5-4, the J gene TRBJ2-6; tentative D call: TRBD1 (5 bases). The CDR3 loop spans 18 amino acids. The V gene's germline CDR1 is SGHNT and CDR2 YYREEE (reference sequence). This CDR3 reads CASSLAPGSSSGANGLTF. DNA for the CDR3: TGTGCCAGCAGCTTGGCCCCGGGTAGCTCCTCTGGGGCCAACGGCCTGACTTTC.

This clone was counted once. This chain joins TRBV2 and TRBJ1-2; TRBD1 might be the D (6 bases). There are 13 residues in the CDR3. Trimming stripped 5 bases from V and 3 bases from J, with 10 bases between. Germline CDR1 reads SNHLY; CDR2 reads FYNNEI. In nucleotides, the CDR3 is TGTGCCAGCAGTTACAGGGACGACTATGGCTACACCTTC. Encoded protein: CASSYRDDYGYTF.

CDR3 amino acids: CASSSQQGNEQYF. CDR3 nucleotides: TGTGCCAGTAGTTCGCAACAGGGGAACGAGCAGTACTTC. The chain links TRBV19 to TRBJ2-7; 7 bases map to TRBD1. Trimming cost V 5 bases and J 5 bases; bases outside gene matches: 6. CDR1 LNHDA and CDR2 SQIVND come from the germline V gene (reference sequence). The CDR3 runs to 13 residues.

The chain is built from TRBV6-5 and TRBJ2-7; D may be TRBD1 (6 bases). The CDR3 covers 13 residues. Per germline, CDR1 MNHEY and CDR2 SVGAGI. V was pared by 6 bases and J by 9 bases, with 18 bases between. CDR3 bases: TGTGCCAGCAGCCGCCGGGACACCCGGGGGCAGTACTTC. This sequence encodes CASSRRDTRGQYF.

The chain carries TRBV5-1 and TRBJ2-2, with 7 bases fitting TRBD2. Germline values: CDR1 SGHRS, CDR2 YFSETQ. The V segment lost 0 bases and the J segment 1 base; nucleotides outside the gene matches: 3. The CDR3 extends over 16 amino acids. This CDR3 is CASSLDVAGNTGELFF. The CDR3 DNA reads as TGCGCCAGCAGCTTGGACGTAGCGGGGAACACCGGGGAGCTGTTTTTT.

The V gene is TRBV28, the J gene TRBJ1-5; 8 bases line up with TRBD1. Germline CDR1 MDHEN, CDR2 SYDVKM. The CDR3 sequence is 13 residues long. Germline trimming cut 5 bases from V and 7 bases from J; bases unmatched to any gene: 4. The DNA of the CDR3 is TGTGCCAGCAGTGCGTCAGGGGGCCAGCCCCAGCATTTT. Residues: CASSASGGQPQHF.

The chain couples TRBV6-5 to TRBJ2-7; tentatively, D is TRBD1 (6 bases). The ends were cut back, 6 bases at V and 1 base at J, with 13 bases in the middle. Germline CDR1 reads MNHEY; CDR2 reads SVGAGI. The CDR3 has 14 residues. CDR3 residues: CASRGTPPSYEQYF. CDR3 DNA sequence: TGTGCCAGCAGAGGGACACCTCCTTCCTACGAGCAGTACTTC.

Here the CDR3 DNA reads TGTGCCAGCAGTGACATGGACAGGGCTGGAAATCAGCCCCAGCATTTT. Protein sequence: CASSDMDRAGNQPQHF. This chain uses TRBV28 with TRBJ1-5; 8 nucleotides match TRBD1. This CDR3 contains 16 residues. Germline V lookup: CDR1 MDHEN, CDR2 SYDVKM. V gave up 5 bases and J gave up 4 bases; unmatched junction bases: 10.

The chain carries TRBV7-2 and TRBJ2-3, with 13 positions matching TRBD2. The CDR3 extends over 17 amino acids. V shed 3 bases, J shed 6 bases, and the junction held 9 bases outside the gene matches. Germline V gene data show CDR1 as SGHTA and CDR2 as FQGNSA. The CDR3 sequence: CASSFTSGGASGDTQYF. CDR3 in DNA: TGTGCCAGCAGCTTCACTAGCGGGGGGGCGAGTGGGGATACGCAGTATTTT.

The chain carries TRBV10-1 and TRBJ2-1; D is unresolved. The V end lost 4 bases, the J end lost 1 base, and 14 bases lay between the germline ends. The CDR3 totals 16 residues. Germline lookup yields CDR1 WNHNN and CDR2 SYGVQD (reference sequence). Here the CDR3 reads CASSVSGSGSYNEQFF. The CDR3 DNA sequence: TGCGCCAGCAGTGTCTCCGGGTCGGGTTCCTACAATGAGCAGTTCTTC.

This rearrangement joins TRBV30 to TRBJ1-3; tentatively, D is TRBD1 (5 bases). The V end was cut by 0 bases, the J end by 5 bases, with 17 bases between. In germline, CDR1 is GTSNPN, CDR2 SVGIG (reference sequence). The CDR3 totals 16 residues. Here the CDR3 DNA reads TGTGCCTGGAGTGTCACGGAAGGGGATAGGAGAAACACCATATATTTT. As protein: CAWSVTEGDRRNTIYF.

This chain joins TRBV11-2 and TRBJ2-7; 12 bases match TRBD1. Germline values: CDR1 SGHAT, CDR2 FQNNGV. After removal of 1 base from V and 7 bases from J, the junction contained 8 bases not matched to a gene. This CDR3 comprises 16 residues. DNA of the CDR3: TGTGCCAGCAGCTTAGCCTCCGGGACAGGGGGCGGGGAGCAGTACTTC. The encoded protein is CASSLASGTGGGEQYF.

This rearrangement joins TRBV10-2 to TRBJ1-1; D possibly corresponds to TRBD1 (6 bases). Germline values: CDR1 WSHSY, CDR2 SAAADI. CDR3 length: 15 amino acids. Deletions cut 4 bases from V and 5 bases from J, with 17 bases between. The CDR3 loop is CASSAGNRVRTEAFF. DNA of the CDR3: TGCGCCAGCAGTGCCGGAAACAGGGTCCGAACTGAAGCTTTCTTT.

The V and J genes are TRBV11-2 and TRBJ1-1; TRBD1 matches at 10 bases. Germline lookup yields CDR1 SGHAT and CDR2 FQNNGV. V dropped 5 bases and J dropped 1; count of bases not matched to a gene: 13. The CDR3 runs to 18 residues. The CDR3 nucleotides are TGTGCCAGCAGCCAAATATGGACAGGGGGATTAAAGAACACTGAAGCTTTCTTT. Protein product: CASSQIWTGGLKNTEAFF.

V usage is TRBV18 and J usage is TRBJ2-3; 9 positions match TRBD1. The V and J ends lost 3 bases and 4 bases, in that order; junction bases with no gene match: 2. CDR1 and CDR2 (germline): KGHSH, LQKENI. The CDR3 contains 14 residues. In DNA, the CDR3 is TGTGCCAGCTCACCTACAGGGGGCCCAGATACGCAGTATTTT. Translating gives CASSPTGGPDTQYF.

The chain recombines TRBV10-3 with TRBJ1-3; maybe TRBD1 (6 bases). V was cut by 2 bases and J by 0 bases, with 8 bases left in between. Germline assignment: CDR1 ENHRY and CDR2 SYGVKD. CDR3 size: 15 residues. CDR3 sequence reads: CAISEGQTSGNTIYF. The CDR3 region has the DNA TGTGCCATCAGTGAGGGACAGACCTCTGGAAACACCATATATTTT.

This clone came up many times. The J gene is TRBJ1-1, the V gene TRBV14; D remains ambiguous. Trimming removed 4 bases from V and 11 bases from J, with 14 bases in between. CDR3 length: 12 residues. The germline gives CDR1 SGHDN, CDR2 FVKESK. The CDR3 sequence: CASSPFPGRAFF. In DNA, the CDR3 is TGTGCCAGCAGCCCGTTCCCCGGTCGGGCTTTCTTT.

The CDR3 DNA is TGTGCCAGCAGCTTTGCCCAGGGTATGGGCACAGATACGCAGTATTTT. Protein product: CASSFAQGMGTDTQYF. V is TRBV5-4 and J is TRBJ2-3; maybe TRBD1 (5 bases). In germline, CDR1 is SGHNT, CDR2 YYREEE (reference sequence). CDR3 length: 16 residues. Trimming pared 2 bases from V and 1 base from J, leaving 14 bases between.

The chain recombines TRBV5-1 with TRBJ1-1; no reliable D call. This CDR3 is built from 15 residues. V was clipped by 0 bases and J by 6 bases, with 15 bases between them. CDR1 is SGHRS, CDR2 YFSETQ, per germline. CDR3: CASSLAGKTAAEAFF. In DNA, the CDR3 is TGCGCCAGCAGCTTGGCCGGAAAGACTGCCGCTGAAGCTTTCTTT.

This clone was recorded a few times. The CDR3 spells CASSLSGGPSGYTF. CDR3 nucleotide sequence: TGTGCCAGCAGTTTGTCGGGAGGCCCCTCTGGCTACACCTTC. This rearrangement joins TRBV28 to TRBJ1-2; no clear D. Germline assignment: CDR1 MDHEN and CDR2 SYDVKM. V lost 3 bases and J lost 7, with 15 bases in between. The CDR3 loop spans 14 amino acids.

This sequence joins TRBV5-8 and TRBJ1-2; D possibly corresponds to TRBD1 (6 bases). Trimming stripped 2 bases from V and 3 bases from J, with 8 bases between. Per the germline V gene, CDR1 is SGHTS and CDR2 is YDEGEE. The CDR3 length is 13 residues. The CDR3 is CASSFNRDYGYTF. CDR3 DNA sequence: TGTGCCAGCAGCTTTAACAGGGACTATGGCTACACCTTC.

The rearrangement uses TRBV5-1 and TRBJ1-2, with 10 bases matching TRBD1. The V segment lost 4 bases and the J segment 7 bases; nucleotides outside the gene matches: 10. CDR1 is SGHRS and CDR2 is YFSETQ in the germline V gene. The CDR3 covers 15 residues. CDR3 in amino acids: CASSGSTGGLVGYTF. CDR3 DNA sequence: TGCGCCAGCAGCGGGTCGACAGGGGGCCTTGTTGGCTACACCTTC.

This chain uses TRBV2 with TRBJ2-5; 8 nucleotides agree with TRBD1. Germline CDR1 SNHLY, CDR2 FYNNEI. V lost 4 bases and J lost 2; bases outside the gene matches: 6. The length of the CDR3 is 15 residues. In DNA, the CDR3 is TGTGCCAGCAGTGTCAGGACAGGGCCACAAGAGACCCAGTACTTC. As protein: CASSVRTGPQETQYF.

The V call is TRBV19, the J call TRBJ1-5; 7 bases fit TRBD1. The CDR3 is 14 residues long. Germline CDR1 and CDR2: LNHDA and SQIVND (reference sequence). With V trimmed by 3 bases and J by 6 bases, 5 bases remained unmatched. The DNA for the CDR3 is TGTGCCAGTAGTATGGGACAGTTGAGTCAGCCCCAGCATTTT. Residues: CASSMGQLSQPQHF.

The chain employs TRBV30 and TRBJ1-5; weak D call: TRBD1 (5 bases). From germline, CDR1 is GTSNPN and CDR2 SVGIG (reference sequence). V lost 4 bases, J lost 2 bases, and 15 bases lay in between. This CDR3 has 15 residues. For the CDR3, the DNA is TGTGCCTGGACCGCGGGGGTAGGGGGCAATCAGCCCCAGCATTTT. Translating gives CAWTAGVGGNQPQHF.

This clone was seen more than once but under ten times. The chain recombines TRBV2 with TRBJ1-6; D gene uncertain. Germline CDR1 and CDR2: SNHLY and FYNNEI. CDR3 length: 14 amino acids. Trimming took 3 bases from V and 7 from J, leaving 10 bases between them. CDR3 region: CASSEESINSPLHF. The CDR3 DNA sequence: TGTGCCAGCAGTGAGGAGTCTATAAATTCACCCCTCCACTTT. The full variable domain, rest sourced from reference TRBV2 and TRBJ1-6, is EPEVTQTPSHQVTQMGQEVILRCVPISNHLYFYWYRQILGQKVEFLVSFYNNEISEKSEIFDDQFSVERPDGSNFTLKIRSTKLEDSAMYFCASSEESINSPLHFGNGTRLTVT.

This chain links TRBV11-3 with TRBJ2-3; no clear D. With 5 bases removed from V and 1 base from J, the gap between germline ends came to 10 bases. Germline V gene sequence: CDR1 SGHNT, CDR2 YENEEA. This CDR3 has 14 amino acids. The CDR3 nucleotides are TGTGCCAGCAGCCCCAACCGAGGCACAGATACGCAGTATTTT. Translated: CASSPNRGTDTQYF. Based on the CDR3 plus reference TRBV11-3 and TRBJ2-3, the full variable domain is EAGVVQSPRYKIIEKKQPVAFWCNPISGHNTLYWYLQNLGQGPELLIRYENEEAVDDSQLPKDRFSAERLKGVDSTLKIQPAELGDSAVYLCASSPNRGTDTQYFGPGTRLTVL.

The V call is TRBV19, the J call TRBJ1-5, with 7 bases fitting TRBD1. Trimming removed 6 bases from V and 2 bases from J; junction bases left unmatched: 4. The CDR3 is 14 residues long. Per the germline V gene, CDR1 is LNHDA and CDR2 is SQIVND (reference sequence). DNA of the CDR3: TGTGCCAGTAGGACAGGGTATGGCAATCAGCCCCAGCATTTT. It codes for CASRTGYGNQPQHF.

This sequence joins TRBV29-1 and TRBJ1-1; D gene ambiguous. The germline gives CDR1 SQVTM, CDR2 ANQGSEA. This CDR3 has 11 amino acids. Trimming left V 7 bases short and J 5 bases short, with 11 bases between. CDR3 loop: CSGLGVTEAFF. The CDR3, as DNA: TGCAGCGGACTCGGGGTAACTGAAGCTTTCTTT.

The chain uses TRBV2 and TRBJ2-5; D gene uncertain. The V gene lost 7 bases and the J gene lost 5 bases, with 8 bases spanning the gap. The CDR3 loop spans 11 amino acids. From germline, CDR1 is SNHLY and CDR2 FYNNEI. CDR3 DNA: TGTGCCAGCACCGAGGTGGAGACCCAGTACTTC. This codes for CASTEVETQYF.